Sequencing of this TCR beta chain was carried out in a study of T cell changes during pregnancy in multiple sclerosis. Germline CDR1 is SGHTA and CDR2 is FQGTGA. This CDR3 contains 13 residues. The V end was cut by 5 bases, the J end by 7 bases, with 14 bases between. Sequencing used immunoSEQ multiplex PCR; TCRdb keeps in-frame clones, though not all of them. Of tens of thousands of clones in the sample, about 91% are singletons; the top ten hold around 0.8%. The specimen was CD4+ T cells from peripheral blood mononuclear cells, collected in the first trimester of pregnancy. The chain couples TRBV7-3 to TRBJ2-5; a weak D match, TRBD1 (6 bases). The sequence was obtained from a female donor with multiple sclerosis, enrolled in a pregnancy study. The CDR3 here is CASSPTGSATQYF. CDR3 in DNA: TGTGCCAGCAGCCCGACAGGTTCAGCGACCCAGTACTTC.